This T cell receptor beta chain was documented in a study of monozygotic twins with inflammatory bowel disease. The study, taken as a whole, reports: Lower sharing of clonotypes with other individuals was seen in IBD patients than in healthy twins. This was most marked in patients showing signs of disease activity.

The CDR3 loop spans 14 amino acids. Germline V gene data show CDR1 as LNHDA and CDR2 as SQIVND (reference sequence). With regard to this clonotype: Its antigen is currently unknown.

The template switching step added UMIs that contained a 6-nucleotide sample barcode. TCRdb reprocessed the 5' RACE reads, with one entry per CDR3 protein and no DNA. The table counts 200,000 to 250,000 distinct CDR3 sequences; 7.5% to 8% lies in the top ten. The genes are TRBV19 and TRBJ1-2. This receptor was obtained from a human donor with ulcerative colitis or Crohn's disease, or a healthy co-twin of an affected twin (not recorded which). Sequencing was done on a sample of blood. The CDR3 loop reads CASSNREGNYGYTF.